Below are 24 T cell receptor beta chains sequenced from a single sample in a study of metastatic and nonmetastatic thyroid tumors (dated by TCRdb to the early 2020s). No patient had received any treatment before thyroid surgery. Receptors were amplified or captured by PCR. Sequenced on an Illumina HiSeq 4000. TCRdb ran its own pipeline on the public reads, namely fastp trimming at Q25 and MiXCR clone calling, and kept in-frame beta chains. The sample table contains 30,000 to 45,000 clones; only one count was recorded for approximately 20% of them. The ten largest clones take up about 18% of the sample. The sample was blood. The source of these receptors is a female donor with papillary thyroid cancer or a benign thyroid nodule (not recorded which). Some clones in this sample may be carry-over from other donors' samples.

The V gene is TRBV20-1, the J gene TRBJ2-7, with 10 bases aligning to TRBD2. From germline, CDR1 is DFQATT and CDR2 SNEGSKA (reference sequence). V trimming: 6 bases; J trimming: 2 bases; junction bases outside the gene matches: 16. The CDR3 runs 17 residues. This CDR3 is CSARWTSGEPRPYEQYF. The CDR3 nucleotides read TGCAGTGCCAGATGGACTAGCGGAGAACCTAGGCCCTACGAGCAGTACTTC.

This clone has a count of ten or more. The V and J genes are TRBV28 and TRBJ2-2; D might be TRBD2 (6 bases). Germline V lookup: CDR1 MDHEN, CDR2 SYDVKM. The CDR3 totals 15 residues. Trimming left V 6 bases short and J 0 bases short, with 11 bases between. The CDR3 protein is CASSRGLPNTGELFF. The CDR3 DNA reads as TGTGCCAGCAGCCGAGGACTACCGAACACCGGGGAGCTGTTTTTT.

In its sample, this clone was seen a few times. The chain joins TRBV12-3 or TRBV12-4 to TRBJ1-2; no clear D. Trimming took 1 base from V and 0 from J, leaving 6 bases between them. This CDR3 comprises 14 residues. Written as DNA, the CDR3 is TGTGCCAGCAGTTTAGTCAGCACTAACTATGGCTACACCTTC. Protein: CASSLVSTNYGYTF.

By share, this clone counts as large. The same CDR3 arises from other DNA sequences in this sample as well. The CDR3 spells CASSETGSSTDTQYF. The CDR3 DNA is TGTGCCAGCAGTGAGACGGGGTCTAGCACAGATACGCAGTATTTT. V and J are TRBV2 and TRBJ2-3, with a weak D call TRBD2 (5 bases). Germline V gene sequence: CDR1 SNHLY, CDR2 FYNNEI. The CDR3 spans 15 residues. The V and J ends lost 3 bases and 0 bases respectively, with 10 bases between them.

The sample holds many counts of this clone. The genes are TRBV6-4 and TRBJ2-2; either TRBD1 or TRBD2 may fit D (6 bases each). The CDR3 length is 13 residues. Germline CDR1 and CDR2: MRHNA and SNTAGT. Between the trimmed V and J ends, which lost 2 bases and 7 bases, there was a span of 8 bases. The CDR3 nucleotides read TGTGCCAGCAGTGACGGGGGGCACGGGGAGCTGTTTTTT. Protein: CASSDGGHGELFF.

This clone was counted ten times or more. This chain links TRBV12-3 or TRBV12-4 with TRBJ1-2, with D tentatively TRBD1 (5 bases). Trimming removed 3 bases at V and 3 bases at J, with 26 bases between. The CDR3 covers 19 residues. CDR3 residues: CASSFGNTQQTKTDYGYTF. Here the CDR3 DNA reads TGTGCCAGCAGTTTTGGGAACACCCAACAAACTAAGACAGACTATGGCTACACCTTC.

The CDR3 region has the DNA TGTGCCAGTAGTATGGGGCACACCGGGGAGCTGTTTTTT. Translation gives CASSMGHTGELFF. The chain joins TRBV19 to TRBJ2-2, with D possibly being TRBD1 (5 bases). The CDR3 extends over 13 amino acids. V was clipped by 3 bases and J by 3 bases, with 5 bases between them. CDR1 and CDR2 from the germline V gene are LNHDA and SQIVND (reference sequence). The complete variable domain, with remaining parts taken from reference TRBV19 and TRBJ2-2, reads DGGITQSPKYLFRKEGQNVTLSCEQNLNHDAMYWYRQDPGQGLRLIYYSQIVNDFQKGDIAEGYSVSREKKESFPLTVTSAQKNPTAFYLCASSMGHTGELFFGEGSRLTVL.

This clone was detected many times. The rearrangement joins TRBV3-1 to TRBJ2-3; D uncertain. The CDR3 sequence is 14 residues long. V shed 1 base and J shed 14 bases, with 19 bases lying between them. The germline CDR1 and CDR2 sequences are LGHDT and YNNKEL (reference sequence). The CDR3 DNA is TGTGCCAGCAGCCAAGGTGGCGAGACTTCCAAAAGGTATTTT. Translated: CASSQGGETSKRYF.

This clone was seen a handful of times. An end of the junction differs from the germline gene, which may be a read error. The V call is TRBV6-2 or TRBV6-3, the J call TRBJ2-1; D is undetermined. This CDR3 has 14 amino acids. Germline V lookup: CDR1 MNHEY, CDR2 SVGEGT. The CDR3, as DNA: TGTGCCAGCAGTTACTCGTTGGCTAACAATGATCAGTTCTTC. Amino acid sequence: CASSYSLANNDQFF.

This clone has more than one count but fewer than ten. The V gene is TRBV19, the J gene TRBJ1-2; no definite D call. The CDR3 has 13 residues. CDR1 LNHDA and CDR2 SQIVND come from the germline V gene (reference sequence). Trimming shortened V by 7 bases and J by 5 bases, and 14 bases separated the two germline ends. CDR3 sequence reads: CASKRRERYGYTF. CDR3 nucleotides: TGTGCCAGTAAGCGAAGGGAGAGATATGGCTACACCTTC. The full variable domain, with the rest looked up from reference TRBV19 and TRBJ1-2, is DGGITQSPKYLFRKEGQNVTLSCEQNLNHDAMYWYRQDPGQGLRLIYYSQIVNDFQKGDIAEGYSVSREKKESFPLTVTSAQKNPTAFYLCASKRRERYGYTFGSGTRLTVV.

The gene calls are TRBV9 and TRBJ1-3; D ambiguous. Trimming took 4 bases from V and 2 from J, leaving 10 bases between them. The CDR3 consists of 14 residues. In germline, CDR1 is SGDLS, CDR2 YYNGEE. DNA for the CDR3: TGTGCCAGCAGCCAAGGTGTTACTGGAAACACCATATATTTT. Protein: CASSQGVTGNTIYF.

In its sample, this clone was seen many times. This chain joins TRBV28 and TRBJ2-1; weak D call: TRBD2 (5 bases). Germline CDR1 MDHEN, CDR2 SYDVKM. There are 14 residues in the CDR3. The V end was cut by 9 bases, the J end by 5 bases, with 17 bases between. CDR3 DNA sequence: TGTGCCAGTGACGGCGGGCCCATTAACAATGAGCAGTTCTTC. It is translated as CASDGGPINNEQFF.

About this clone: Just one base apart from a much larger clone, this may be a read error. The V and J genes are TRBV20-1 and TRBJ2-3; the D gene could be TRBD1 or TRBD2 (6 bases each). The CDR3 extends over 16 amino acids. The V end lost 1 base, the J end lost 6 bases, and 20 bases lay between the germline ends. Per the germline V gene, CDR1 is DFQATT and CDR2 is SNEGSKA (reference sequence). In DNA form, the CDR3 reads TGCAGTGCTAGAGCCGACCTATCTGACGGGGGCGATACGCAGTATTTT. This codes for CSARADLSDGGDTQYF.

A remark on this clone: A read error may account for a junction end that differs from germline. The V call is TRBV12-3 or TRBV12-4, the J call TRBJ2-5; 9 bases agree with TRBD2. The CDR3 is 15 amino acids. CDR3 region: CASIFSGSLGETRYF. CDR3 in DNA: TGTGCCAGCATCTTTAGCGGGAGTTTAGGGGAGACCCGGTACTTC.

Points on this clone: A much larger clone sits a single nucleotide away, making a read error possible. This chain uses TRBV20-1 with TRBJ2-5; 10 bases are a match to TRBD2. Germline CDR1 reads DFQATT; CDR2 reads SNEGSKA (reference sequence). Trimming cost V 1 base and J 1 base; bases outside gene matches: 6. The CDR3 loop spans 16 amino acids. This CDR3 is CSARGASGSPQETQYF. In nucleotides, the CDR3 is TGCAGTGCTAGAGGGGCTAGCGGGAGTCCCCAAGAGACCCAGTACTTC.

This clone was observed at least ten times. The rearrangement uses TRBV7-2 and TRBJ1-1; possible D gene TRBD1, 5 bases. Germline V gene lookup returns CDR1 SGHTA and CDR2 FQGNSA. CDR3 length: 15 residues. The V gene lost 1 base and the J gene lost 5 bases, with 14 bases spanning the gap. As DNA, the CDR3 is TGTGCCAGCAGCTTAGTAGCGGGGCTATCAACTGAAGCTTTCTTT. Its translation is CASSLVAGLSTEAFF.

CDR3 in amino acids: CASSFGPRGEGGYTF. Written as DNA, the CDR3 is TGTGCCAGCAGTTTTGGGCCCCGAGGGGAAGGTGGCTACACCTTC. The chain links TRBV12-3 or TRBV12-4 to TRBJ1-2, with a possible D match to TRBD1 (5 bases). The CDR3 has 15 residues. With 3 bases removed from V and 7 bases from J, the gap between germline ends came to 18 bases.

This clone is medium-sized in the sample. The rearrangement joins TRBV6-1 to TRBJ1-6, with unresolved D. CDR1 and CDR2 (germline): MNHNS, SASEGT. This CDR3 contains 12 residues. The V and J ends lost 8 bases and 7 bases respectively, with 9 bases between them. CDR3 in amino acids: CASGRVNSPLHF. In nucleotides, the CDR3 is TGTGCCAGCGGTAGGGTCAATTCACCCCTCCACTTT.

This clone was recorded at least ten times. V and J are TRBV6-2 or TRBV6-3 and TRBJ1-1; TRBD1 is a possible D gene (6 bases). V was cut by 5 bases and J by 0 bases, with 22 bases left in between. The CDR3 consists of 18 residues. Germline CDR1 and CDR2: MNHEY and SVGEGT. CDR3 sequence reads: CASSMPRGTPPLNTEAFF. Here the CDR3 DNA reads TGTGCCAGCAGTATGCCTAGGGGGACCCCCCCTTTGAACACTGAAGCTTTCTTT.

The CDR3 is CASSQEGTSDGELFF. The CDR3 nucleotides read TGCGCCAGCAGCCAAGAGGGAACTAGCGACGGGGAGCTGTTTTTT. The chain links TRBV4-1 to TRBJ2-2, with 7 bases fitting TRBD2. V lost 0 bases to trimming and J lost 7 bases; unmatched junction nucleotides: 5. The germline V gene has CDR1 MGHRA and CDR2 YSYEKL. The CDR3 spans 15 residues.

This clone was recorded many times. The CDR3 loop reads CASSPGQGLVETQYF. CDR3 DNA: TGTGCCAGCAGCCCCGGACAGGGACTAGTCGAGACCCAGTACTTC. This chain uses TRBV3-1 with TRBJ2-5; D tentatively fits TRBD1 or TRBD2 (8 bases each). The CDR3 spans 15 residues. Germline loops: CDR1 LGHDT, CDR2 YNNKEL (reference sequence). V lost 4 bases, J lost 5 bases, and 17 bases lay in between.

The gene calls are TRBV15 and TRBJ2-1, with 7 positions matching TRBD2. Germline trimming cut 5 bases from V and 2 bases from J; bases unmatched to any gene: 6. This CDR3 has 15 residues. Germline lookup yields CDR1 LNHNV and CDR2 YYDKDF (reference sequence). CDR3: CATSSSGNTYNEQFF. DNA for the CDR3: TGTGCCACCAGCTCCAGCGGGAATACCTACAATGAGCAGTTCTTC.

The chain joins TRBV7-8 to TRBJ2-7; D unresolved. The CDR3 is 16 amino acids. V was cut by 4 bases and J by 0 bases, with 16 bases left in between. The germline gives CDR1 SGHVS, CDR2 FQNEAQ. The CDR3 region is CASSSWVAWHSYEQYF. In DNA form, the CDR3 reads TGTGCCAGCAGCTCCTGGGTCGCATGGCACTCCTACGAGCAGTACTTC.

To note about this clone: Possible read error: a much larger clone is one base away. The same CDR3 is also encoded by other DNA sequences in this sample. This sequence joins TRBV11-2 and TRBJ2-6, with D hard to call. Deletions cut 5 bases from V and 4 bases from J, with 15 bases between. The CDR3 has 16 residues. The germline CDR1 and CDR2 sequences are SGHAT and FQNNGV. The CDR3, as DNA: TGTGCCAGCAGCCCGAGAGGTCCGTCCGGGGCCAACGTCCTGACTTTC. Translation: CASSPRGPSGANVLTF.